This TCR beta chain was captured by sequencing in a study of shared clonotypes between healthy human individuals (TCRdb year 2020). With respect to the entire study: A few men and a couple of women, aged 18 to 49 years, made up the cohort. For each donor, CD4 naive and CD4 memory were each run on three plates, CD8 naive on two plates, and CD8 memory on one plate. Blood TCR repertoires of a handful of healthy adults were deeply sequenced to estimate repertoire size and the extent of clonotype sharing between individuals. Per donor, leukapheresis produced somewhere between about 0.94 and 9.5 billion PBMCs. To increase sequencing depth and limit assay-specific biases, TCR repertoire library preparation and sequencing were carried out by different laboratories using diverse techniques. What the study reported, not specific to this receptor: Sharing across four donors was observed for around 5% of naive CD4, 3% to 4% of naive CD8, 2% to 2.5% of memory CD4, and 0.4% of memory CD8 clonotypes. Because the study included a small number of donors, the genetic and exposure-history diversity represented was limited. Pairwise subsampling led to the expectation that sequencing depth would affect the degree of clonotype sharing among donors. Naive subsets generally had larger estimated clonotype richness than memory subsets. Sampling was limited to blood, and TCR repertoires in tissue likely differ from TCR repertoires in blood. Clonotypes shared by all four sorted-subset donors showed higher generation probabilities than non-shared clonotypes. Rarefaction of sorted-subset datasets indicated incomplete sequencing despite the large sequencing depth.

V lost 4 bases and J lost 3 bases; the stretch between them is 14 bases long. According to the germline V gene, CDR1 reads SGHVS and CDR2 reads FQNEAQ. The CDR3 starts with the cysteine, ends with the phenylalanine, and has 15 residues. Only CDR3 DNA is held: 45 bases, read in frame from base 1. Using the deep immunoSEQ assay, multiplex PCR amplified TCR CDR3 regions from genomic DNA. Extracted genomic DNA from each cell subset was distributed evenly across all wells of several immunoSEQ 96-well plates, and each plate was treated as a replicate. For sorted subsets, roughly 190 ng of genomic DNA, equivalent to roughly 30,000 T cell genomes, went into each replicate PCR. The purified libraries were quantified using a Qubit 3.0 fluorometer, sized with a Bioanalyzer 2100, and then quantified again using the KAPA Library Quantification kit. Every immunoSEQ 96-well plate was sequenced on a dedicated single-read 150-cycle Illumina NextSeq 550 flow cell. Under the source paper's analysis protocol: The immunoSEQ output contained only junctional sequences without quality scores, so filtering could not match that applied to full-length reads. Sequences were annotated with PyIR, a Python wrapper for IgBLAST v1.9, and V/J genes and CDR3 were assigned using IMGT germline references. Any read was removed if the V/J assignment was weak (E-value above 1e-6), the CDR3 was missing, or the read contained stop codons, out-of-frame junctions, or ambiguous translated residues. A V3J clonotype was defined by an identical inferred V gene, J gene, and CDR3 amino acid sequence. To compute the percentage overlap between repertoires, the number of shared unique clonotypes was divided by the size of the smaller repertoire. Three approaches were used to assess repertoire richness: RTK rarefaction, the Chao1 estimator, and Recon v2.1 estimates of unobserved clonotypes. Generation probabilities were computed with OLGA for all TCRbeta clonotypes obtained by the gDNA method from several donors. Drawn from immuneACCESS, this table holds only the in-frame rearrangements with V and J called that TCRdb kept. Clones are partly lost; checked studies trace under half to an unresolved V gene and leave the rest unexplained. V and J calls and clone size are copied from that table; D and trimming were computed from the DNA. In all, the sample holds about 590,000 clones, and around 95% of those were seen once. 0.11% of the sample is held by the ten biggest clonotypes.

With respect to this clone: What antigen it recognizes has not been identified. Base qualities are missing; no much larger clone stands one base away.

For the CD8 naive samples, CD45RO-negative cells were positively selected for CCR7, yielding a CD45RA+CCR7+ population from which TemRA cells were excluded. The donors were healthy, HIV-negative adults who had no recently reported acute infections or vaccinations. All donors were Caucasian adults living in Nashville, Tennessee, USA. After blood collection by leukapheresis, PBMCs were isolated using Ficoll-Histopaque density gradient centrifugation and then cryopreserved in the vapor phase of liquid nitrogen. Purity and quantity of every magnetically sorted T cell population were checked by analytical flow cytometry. Genomic DNA was isolated from every sorted fraction and measured by UV absorbance on a Nanodrop 2000c.

Here the chain combines TRBV7-8 and TRBJ2-3; the D gene is perhaps TRBD2, from 6 matching bases. The source of this sequence is a woman aged 25 to 39 in good health. The specimen sequenced was naive CD8+ T cells sorted from blood. According to the study, the label for this sample's cell subset or site signals: CD45RA+CCR7+. The nucleotide sequence reads as follows: TGTGCCAGCAGCTCCTCGTGGGGGGTAACAGATACGCAGTATTTT. Translated, it gives CASSSSWGVTDTQYF.